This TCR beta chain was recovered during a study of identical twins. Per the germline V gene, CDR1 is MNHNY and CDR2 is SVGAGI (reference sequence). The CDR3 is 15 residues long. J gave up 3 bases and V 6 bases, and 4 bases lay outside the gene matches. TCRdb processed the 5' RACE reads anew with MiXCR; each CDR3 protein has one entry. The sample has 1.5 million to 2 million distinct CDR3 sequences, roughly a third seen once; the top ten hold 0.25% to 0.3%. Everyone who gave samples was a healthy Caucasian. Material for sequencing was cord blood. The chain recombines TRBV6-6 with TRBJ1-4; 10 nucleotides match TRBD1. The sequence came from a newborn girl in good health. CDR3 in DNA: TGTGCCAGCAGGACAGGGGGCGTTTCTAATGAAAAACTGTTTTTT. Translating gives CASRTGGVSNEKLFF.